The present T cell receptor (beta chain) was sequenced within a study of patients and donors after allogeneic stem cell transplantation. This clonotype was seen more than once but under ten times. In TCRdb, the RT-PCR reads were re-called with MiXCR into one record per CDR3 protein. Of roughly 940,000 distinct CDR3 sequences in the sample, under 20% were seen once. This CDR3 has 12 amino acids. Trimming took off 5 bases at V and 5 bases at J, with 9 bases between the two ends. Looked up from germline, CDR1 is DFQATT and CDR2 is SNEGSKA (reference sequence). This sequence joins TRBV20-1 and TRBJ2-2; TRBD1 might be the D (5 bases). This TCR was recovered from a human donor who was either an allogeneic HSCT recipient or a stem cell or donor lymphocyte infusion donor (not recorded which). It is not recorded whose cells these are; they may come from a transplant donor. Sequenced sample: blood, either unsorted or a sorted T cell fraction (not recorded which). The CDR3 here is CSARTLTGELFF. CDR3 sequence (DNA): TGCAGTGCTCGGACACTAACCGGGGAGCTGTTTTTT.